One sample yielded the 5 T cell receptor beta chains listed below, sequenced in a study of CXCR3-negative and CXCR3-positive naive CD8 T cells. Regarding the study as a whole: Hydrophobicity of TRB CDR3s was greater in CXCR3-positive naive cells than in CXCR3-negative naive cells.

The method, 5' RACE with UMI labels, was used to prepare the TRB cDNA libraries. TCRdb reprocessed the 5' RACE reads and keeps a single row for each CDR3 protein, giving no DNA. The sample holds about 89,000 distinct CDR3 sequences. Their target antigens are unknown. What was sequenced was naive CXCR3+ CD8+ T cells from blood. Subset given: CD45RO-CCR7+CD27+CD95- naive CD8+ T cells expressing CXCR3 (TNR3+). The receptor set was obtained from a human donor in good health. Some clones in this sample may be carry-over from other donors' samples.

The chain combines TRBV5-1 with TRBJ2-1; as DNA is missing, the TRBD1 call by TCRdb cannot be tested. This CDR3 is built from 14 residues. The germline gives CDR1 SGHRS, CDR2 YFSETQ. CDR3 loop: CASSPTGIDNEQFF.

The chain carries TRBV20-1 and TRBJ2-1; TCRdb's D call, TRBD2, is unchecked because there is no DNA. Germline values: CDR1 DFQATT, CDR2 SNEGSKA (reference sequence). There are 19 residues in the CDR3. The CDR3 here is CSARDQKASGSRSYNEQFF.

The chain has TRBV5-1 and TRBJ1-1; the TCRdb D gene call, TRBD1, has no DNA to confirm it. Looked up from germline, CDR1 is SGHRS and CDR2 is YFSETQ. The CDR3 is made up of 14 amino acids. CDR3 in amino acids: CASSSGQGDTEAFF.

The V call is TRBV29-1, the J call TRBJ2-7; lacking DNA, the TRBD1 call made by TCRdb goes unchecked. Looked up from germline, CDR1 is SQVTM and CDR2 is ANQGSEA. This CDR3 spans 13 amino acids. CDR3 sequence: CSVVGQGREEQYF.

The genes are TRBV28 and TRBJ2-4. This CDR3 is built from 12 residues. Germline CDR1 MDHEN, CDR2 SYDVKM. CDR3 in amino acids: CASSLIIAIQYF.